Listed below are T cell receptor beta chains from one sample, sequenced in a study of blood T cell repertoires in COVID-19. Clones were read by immunoSEQ multiplex PCR, and TCRdb kept only the in-frame ones, dropping some. This table has roughly 380,000 clones, around 91% appearing once. The sequenced sample consisted of peripheral blood. Every receptor here comes from a woman in her thirties or forties with COVID-19, enrolled during active disease. CDR3s include the opening cysteine and the closing phenylalanine or tryptophan. Fields, in order: D gene, V gene, clone size, J gene, CDR3 DNA, CDR3 protein. D genes are given only for firm matches. Rows may omit the clone size; those that give it use once, few, many or a size class.

>TRBD2|TRBV7-7|NA|TRBJ2-1
TGTGCTAGCAGCTTTGGGGCTAGCGGAGCGGGAATCTACAATGAGCAGTTCTTC
CASSFGASGAGIYNEQFF
>TRBD1|TRBV7-9|once|TRBJ2-3
TGTGCCAGCAGCTTAGACCGGACAGGGGGCACAGATACGCAGTATTTT
CASSLDRTGGTDTQYF
>TRBD1|TRBV9|NA|TRBJ1-3
TGTGCCAGCAGTAACCGTATCCGGGACAGGGGTGCGAGCACTGGAAACACCATATATTTT
CASSNRIRDRGASTGNTIYF
>NA|TRBV15|NA|TRBJ1-3
TGTGGCACGACGGGGGCTGGAAACACCATATATTTT
CGTTGAGNTIYF
>NA|TRBV5-1|NA|TRBJ2-1
TGCGCCAGCAGCTTGGTGGGAGCCACCTACAATGAGCAGTTCTTC
CASSLVGATYNEQFF
>TRBD1|TRBV7-9|NA|TRBJ1-2
TGTGCCAGCAGCTTATTCGGAACAGACAGGGGGAATGGCTACACCTTC
CASSLFGTDRGNGYTF
>TRBD2|TRBV6-2/TRBV6-3|NA|TRBJ2-1
TGTGCCAGCAGTCACGCACCAGCGGGAGGGAGGGACAATGAGCAGTTCTTC
CASSHAPAGGRDNEQFF
>NA|TRBV11-2|NA|TRBJ2-7
TGTGCCAGCAGCTTAGGGGACACCGGGACCTACGAGCAGTACTTC
CASSLGDTGTYEQYF
>TRBD2|TRBV9|NA|TRBJ2-1
TGTGCCAGCAGCGTAGGGACTAGCGGGAGGGCTGGAGACAATGAGCAGTTCTTC
CASSVGTSGRAGDNEQFF
>NA|TRBV5-1|few|TRBJ1-6
TGCGCCAGCAGCTTGACCAAAACAGGCTATAATTCACCCCTCCACTTT
CASSLTKTGYNSPLHF
>TRBD1|TRBV6-2/TRBV6-3|few|TRBJ2-7
TGTGCCAGCAGTTACCTCGGACAGGGAACATACGAGCAGTACTTC
CASSYLGQGTYEQYF
>TRBD1|TRBV7-6|NA|TRBJ2-2
TGTGCCAGCAGCCCGACAGGGACGAACACCGGGGAGCTGTTTTTT
CASSPTGTNTGELFF
>NA|TRBV19|few|TRBJ1-2
TGTGCCAGTAGTACCGGGACATATTATGGCTACACCTTC
CASSTGTYYGYTF
>NA|TRBV25-1|NA|TRBJ2-6
TGTGCCAGCAGTGCGAGATGGGGGGCCAACGTCCTGACTTTC
CASSARWGANVLTF
>TRBD1|TRBV28|NA|TRBJ1-2
TGTGCCAGCAGTTTAGGGACAGACTATGGCTACACCTTC
CASSLGTDYGYTF
>NA|TRBV7-2|NA|TRBJ2-5
TGTGCCAGCAGCCCACCGGGACTCGGGGAGACCCAGTACTTC
CASSPPGLGETQYF
>NA|TRBV19|few|TRBJ1-2
TGTGCCAGTAGCATCGCGGGGGCAGGGGTTGACTATGGCTACACCTTC
CASSIAGAGVDYGYTF
>TRBD1|TRBV19|NA|TRBJ1-1
TGTGCCAGTAGCCCACGGTGGACAGGGCAAATGAACACTGAAGCTTTCTTT
CASSPRWTGQMNTEAFF
>NA|TRBV5-1|NA|TRBJ1-1
TGCGCCAGCAGCTTGATCAGGGCGCCCACTGAAGCTTTCTTT
CASSLIRAPTEAFF
>NA|TRBV28|NA|TRBJ1-4
TGTGCCAGCAGTTTATACGCGGGACCGGGGGATGAAAAACTGTTTTTT
CASSLYAGPGDEKLFF
>NA|TRBV7-3|NA|TRBJ1-3
TGTGCCAGCAGCTTAAATACTGGAAACACCATATATTTT
CASSLNTGNTIYF
>TRBD2|TRBV5-1|once|TRBJ2-7
TGCGCCAGCAGCCCTCTTAGCGGGCCTCCCTACGAGCAGTACTTC
CASSPLSGPPYEQYF
>TRBD1|TRBV7-9|NA|TRBJ1-1
TGTGCCAGTCAAGGGGGCCTGAACACTGAAGCTTTCTTT
CASQGGLNTEAFF
>NA|TRBV5-4|NA|TRBJ2-5
TGTGCCAGCAGCTTGTTCGCTAGGGGGACCCAGTACTTC
CASSLFARGTQYF
>TRBD2|TRBV19|NA|TRBJ2-7
TGTGCCAGTCGTCCGACTAGCGGGAGGGCCGGAGAGCAGTACTTC
CASRPTSGRAGEQYF
>NA|TRBV18|NA|TRBJ1-5
TGTGCCAGCTCACCGCGGGGTTTGAGCAATCAGCCCCAGCATTTT
CASSPRGLSNQPQHF
>TRBD1|TRBV6-6|NA|TRBJ1-1
TGTGCCAGCAGTTATGGCGGGGACAGGGGAGCTGAAGCTTTCTTT
CASSYGGDRGAEAFF
>NA|TRBV6-5|NA|TRBJ1-2
TGTGCCAGCAGTTACTCCACGGGGGGACGGTACTATGGCTACACCTTC
CASSYSTGGRYYGYTF
>NA|TRBV5-1|NA|TRBJ1-2
TGCGCCAGCACCCCCCGGGGGGCTTCTAACTATGGCTACACCTTC
CASTPRGASNYGYTF
>NA|TRBV3-1/TRBV3-2|NA|TRBJ1-2
TGTGCCAGCAGCCGGGAGGGGTATGGCTACACCTTC
CASSREGYGYTF
>TRBD2|TRBV6-4|NA|TRBJ2-1
TGTGCCAGCAGTGACTCGCTAGCGGGGGGGAATGAGCAGTTCTTC
CASSDSLAGGNEQFF
>NA|TRBV13|NA|TRBJ1-3
TGTGCCAGCAGCTTGCAGGATAGTGGAAACACCATATATTTT
CASSLQDSGNTIYF
>TRBD2|TRBV30|once|TRBJ2-2
TGTGCCTGGAGGGATAGCGGGAGAGACACCGGGGAGCTGTTTTTT
CAWRDSGRDTGELFF
>NA|TRBV19|NA|TRBJ2-5
TGTGCCAGTAGTATGGGCAGGTTCCAAGAGACCCAGTACTTC
CASSMGRFQETQYF
>TRBD1|TRBV5-6|NA|TRBJ2-1
TGTGCCAGCGCAGGGGGCGAGAGGGGCCCCTACAATGAGCAGTTCTTC
CASAGGERGPYNEQFF
>TRBD1|TRBV24-1|once|TRBJ2-1
TGTGCCACCAGTGATTCTGGGACCGGGACAGTGTTGAATGAGCAGTTCTTC
CATSDSGTGTVLNEQFF
>TRBD1|TRBV5-1|NA|TRBJ1-1
TGCGCCAGCAGCTTTGGACAGGGAGCAGGCACTGAAGCTTTCTTT
CASSFGQGAGTEAFF
>NA|TRBV7-9|once|TRBJ1-3
TGTGCCAGCAGCCCTTGGGGGGGGAGCTCTGGAAACACCATATATTTT
CASSPWGGSSGNTIYF
>TRBD1|TRBV5-5|NA|TRBJ1-5
TGTGCCAGCAGCCTACTCCGGGACAGGTTGACCCAGCCCCAGCATTTT
CASSLLRDRLTQPQHF
>NA|TRBV2|NA|TRBJ2-2
TGTGCCAGCAGTGAAAGGGGTAGGGAAAGTGCCGGGGAGCTGTTTTTT
CASSERGRESAGELFF
>NA|TRBV18|NA|TRBJ1-5
TGTGCCCCCTCCGGTAAGTTGTACTGCGATCAGCCCCAGCATTTT
CAPSGKLYCDQPQHF
>TRBD2|TRBV10-3|NA|TRBJ2-7
TGTGCCATCAGCGCTTCGACTAGCGGGGTTAGCTCCTACGAGCAGTACTTC
CAISASTSGVSSYEQYF
>NA|TRBV6-5|NA|TRBJ2-3
TGTGCCAGCAGTTACGGGCAGGGGAGCACAGATACGCAGTATTTT
CASSYGQGSTDTQYF
>TRBD1|TRBV2|NA|TRBJ1-1
TGTGCCAGCAGGGGACAGTATAACACTGAAGCTTTCTTT
CASRGQYNTEAFF
>NA|TRBV5-1|NA|TRBJ2-3
TGCGCCAGCAGCTTGGACAGGAGAACAGATACGCAGTATTTT
CASSLDRRTDTQYF
>TRBD1|TRBV28|NA|TRBJ2-6
TGTGCCAGCAGTTTCCTTGGACAGGGGCCCTCTGGGGCCAACGTCCTGACTTTC
CASSFLGQGPSGANVLTF
>NA|TRBV3-1/TRBV3-2|NA|TRBJ1-4
TGTGCCAGCAGCCGGTACGGTGAAAAACTGTTTTTT
CASSRYGEKLFF
>NA|TRBV5-6|NA|TRBJ2-3
TGTGCCAGCAGTTACGACAGCAGAACGCAGTATTTT
CASSYDSRTQYF
>TRBD1|TRBV28|once|TRBJ1-2
TGTGCCAGCAGCCCCGTAGGACAGGGGGCGTTGGGTGGCTACACCTTC
CASSPVGQGALGGYTF
>TRBD1|TRBV9|NA|TRBJ1-2
TGTGCCAGCAGCGTCGGACAGGGGCCTGGCTACACCTTC
CASSVGQGPGYTF
>NA|TRBV7-8|NA|TRBJ2-3
TGTGCCAGCACCAGACCCCAAATCGGGATCACAGATACGCAGTATTTT
CASTRPQIGITDTQYF
>NA|TRBV3-1/TRBV3-2|NA|TRBJ2-6
TGTGCCAGCAGCCGAAGGGGCGGTGGGGCCAACGTCCTGACTTTC
CASSRRGGGANVLTF
>TRBD2|TRBV7-7|few|TRBJ2-2
TGTGCTAGCAGCCAGAGTGTAGCGGGACCGAACACCGGGGAGCTGTTTTTT
CASSQSVAGPNTGELFF
>NA|TRBV2|NA|TRBJ2-2
TGTGCCAGCAGTGAAACCCTAGGAAGCACCGGGGAGCTGTTTTTT
CASSETLGSTGELFF
>NA|TRBV7-2|NA|TRBJ2-1
TGTGCCAGCAGCCCTCAAACGGGGGTGTACACCAATGAGCAGTTCTTC
CASSPQTGVYTNEQFF
>TRBD1|TRBV7-3|NA|TRBJ2-3
TGTGCCAGCAGCGACCGGACCGGGACAGGGAGCACAGATACGCAGTATTTT
CASSDRTGTGSTDTQYF
>NA|TRBV28|few|TRBJ1-1
TGTGCCAGCAGTTCCCCCCCGAGACAGGATTTCGTGGAAGTTTTCTTT
CASSSPPRQDFVEVFF
>NA|TRBV29-1|NA|TRBJ1-2
TGCAGCGTTGGAGGCGGCCGGGCTAACTATGGCTACACCTTC
CSVGGGRANYGYTF
>TRBD1|TRBV5-1|NA|TRBJ2-1
TGCGCCAGCAGCCAAGGACAGGGGGCCTACAATGAGCAGTTCTTC
CASSQGQGAYNEQFF
>NA|TRBV5-1|few|TRBJ1-1
TGCGCCAGCAGCTTGAAAAGGGGCACTGAAGCTTTCTTT
CASSLKRGTEAFF